Below are 24 T cell receptor beta chains sequenced from a single sample in a study of blood T cell repertoires in COVID-19. This table comes from immunoSEQ multiplex PCR, and its TCRdb copy is limited to in-frame clones, with some not included. The sample shows 230,000 or so clones, roughly four fifths of them seen only once. The sequenced sample consisted of peripheral blood. The receptors come from a man between 45 and 60 years old with active or convalescent COVID-19.

The chain links TRBV7-2 to TRBJ1-1, with D tentatively TRBD1 (6 bases). The V gene's germline CDR1 is SGHTA and CDR2 FQGNSA. The CDR3 has 13 amino acids. Trimming took off 2 bases at V and 11 bases at J, with 15 bases between the two ends. CDR3 protein: CASSLQAGGGAFF. The CDR3 nucleotides read TGTGCCAGCAGCTTACAGGCGGGGGGCGGTGCTTTCTTT.

This clone has only one observation. The V gene is TRBV28, the J gene TRBJ1-6; D possibly corresponds to TRBD1 (6 bases). Trimming cost V 4 bases and J 8 bases, with 12 bases left between them. The CDR3 covers 14 residues. From germline, CDR1 is MDHEN and CDR2 SYDVKM. The CDR3 coding sequence is TGTGCCAGCAGTTGGGAGACAGGTGATTCACCCCTCCACTTT. This translates into CASSWETGDSPLHF.

This clone was seen a single time. The rearrangement joins TRBV27 to TRBJ1-4; D unclear. Germline V gives CDR1 MNHEY, CDR2 SMNVEV (reference sequence). The ends were cut back, 0 bases at V and 3 bases at J, with 8 bases in the middle. The CDR3 sequence is 15 residues long. This chain's CDR3 is CASSLSRRANEKLFF. The CDR3 region has the DNA TGTGCCAGCAGTTTATCACGGCGGGCTAATGAAAAACTGTTTTTT.

This chain links TRBV2 with TRBJ1-1; 8 positions agree with TRBD1. After removal of 4 bases from V and 2 bases from J, the junction contained 6 bases not matched to a gene. The CDR3 sequence is 15 residues long. The germline V gene has CDR1 SNHLY and CDR2 FYNNEI. CDR3 sequence (DNA): TGTGCCAGCAGTGGGGGGCAGGGGGCAAACACTGAAGCTTTCTTT. Translated, it gives CASSGGQGANTEAFF.

The chain links TRBV19 to TRBJ2-7; possibly TRBD2 for D (5 bases). The length of the CDR3 is 15 residues. Trimming shortened V by 4 bases and J by 5 bases, and 18 bases separated the two germline ends. Germline assignment: CDR1 LNHDA and CDR2 SQIVND (reference sequence). The DNA for the CDR3 is TGTGCCAGTAGTAGTCTCGGGGATTCGGTCGACGAGCAGTACTTC. It specifies CASSSLGDSVDEQYF.

The genes are TRBV5-8 and TRBJ1-1; a possible D gene is TRBD1 (6 bases). Germline CDR1 reads SGHTS; CDR2 reads YDEGEE. The CDR3 covers 13 residues. Trimming left V 8 bases short and J 5 bases short, with 16 bases between. The CDR3 sequence: CASRLGGGTEAFF. The CDR3 nucleotides are TGTGCCAGTCGACTGGGAGGGGGGACTGAAGCTTTCTTT. The whole variable domain, filled in from reference TRBV5-8 and TRBJ1-1, reads EAGVTQSPTHLIKTRGQQATLRCSPISGHTSVYWYQQALGLGLQFLLWYDEGEERNRGNFPPRFSGRQFPNYSSELNVNALELEDSALYLCASRLGGGTEAFFGQGTRLTVV.

The chain couples TRBV27 to TRBJ1-5; a weak D match, TRBD1 (5 bases). The CDR3 is 12 amino acids. The V end was cut by 4 bases, the J end by 12 bases, with 13 bases between. From germline, CDR1 is MNHEY and CDR2 SMNVEV (reference sequence). CDR3 coding DNA: TGTGCCAGCAGTTCCCGGGGGGGACTCCAGCATTTT. As protein: CASSSRGGLQHF.

The V call is TRBV18, the J call TRBJ2-3, with D unresolved. Germline assignment: CDR1 KGHSH and CDR2 LQKENI. V lost 3 bases, J lost 2 bases, and 6 bases lay in between. The CDR3 consists of 13 residues. For the CDR3, the DNA is TGTGCCAGCTCACCTTCCATCACAGATACGCAGTATTTT. This codes for CASSPSITDTQYF. Using reference TRBV18 and TRBJ2-3 for the parts outside the CDR3, the full variable domain is NAGVMQNPRHLVRRRGQEARLRCSPMKGHSHVYWYRQLPEEGLKFMVYLQKENIIDESGMPKERFSAEFPKEGPSILRIQQVVRGDSAAYFCASSPSITDTQYFGPGTRLTVL.

The table lists this clone with a count of one. V gene TRBV9 combines with J gene TRBJ1-5, with 8 bases matching TRBD1. There are 16 residues in the CDR3. V shed 4 bases, J shed 0 bases, and the junction held 6 bases outside the gene matches. Germline V gives CDR1 SGDLS, CDR2 YYNGEE. The CDR3 coding sequence is TGTGCCAGCAGCCCCGGGGGACAGGATAGCAATCAGCCCCAGCATTTT. Encoded protein: CASSPGGQDSNQPQHF.

The rearrangement joins TRBV30 to TRBJ2-1; 7 nucleotides agree with TRBD2. The CDR3 is made up of 12 amino acids. V lost 2 bases, J lost 10 bases, and 5 bases stayed unmatched. The germline CDR1 and CDR2 sequences are GTSNPN and SVGIG (reference sequence). DNA for the CDR3: TGTGCCTGGAGTCCCTCGGGAGGAGAGCAGTTCTTC. Translating gives CAWSPSGGEQFF.

The chain employs TRBV6-5 and TRBJ2-7, with D possibly TRBD1 on 6 matching bases. The CDR3 is 13 amino acids. V lost 6 bases to trimming and J lost 3 bases, with 12 bases between them. CDR1 and CDR2 from the germline V gene are MNHEY and SVGAGI. CDR3 region: CASRAGVGYEQYF. The CDR3 DNA reads TGTGCCAGCAGGGCAGGGGTCGGCTACGAGCAGTACTTC.

The CDR3, as DNA: TGTGCCAGCAGCTTAAGACAGGAAGGCCACGAGCAGTACTTC. Protein product: CASSLRQEGHEQYF. The chain links TRBV11-2 to TRBJ2-7; D possibly corresponds to TRBD1 (6 bases). CDR1 is SGHAT and CDR2 is FQNNGV in the germline V gene. V gave up 2 bases and J gave up 5 bases, with 13 bases separating them. This CDR3 has 14 amino acids.

This chain uses TRBV29-1 with TRBJ2-7; D might be TRBD1 (6 bases). Germline V gives CDR1 SQVTM, CDR2 ANQGSEA. This CDR3 region has 13 residues. Between the trimmed V and J ends, which lost 7 bases and 0 bases, there was a span of 13 bases. CDR3 nucleotide sequence: TGCAGCGCCTCAGGACAGAACTCCTACGAGCAGTACTTC. Translating gives CSASGQNSYEQYF.

The rearrangement uses TRBV7-9 and TRBJ1-2; 10 bases match TRBD1. The germline CDR1 and CDR2 sequences are SEHNR and FQNEAQ (reference sequence). The CDR3 consists of 15 residues. Trimming removed 3 bases from V and 4 bases from J; junction bases left unmatched: 5. CDR3 sequence reads: CASSLTGGAGYGYTF. CDR3 in DNA: TGTGCCAGCAGCTTGACAGGGGGCGCCGGCTATGGCTACACCTTC.

The chain recombines TRBV7-2 with TRBJ1-2; D gene unclear. The CDR3 is 12 amino acids. Trimming pared 1 base from V and 10 bases from J, leaving 10 bases between. Germline V gene data show CDR1 as SGHTA and CDR2 as FQGNSA. DNA of the CDR3: TGTGCCAGCAGCTTAGATACAACGCCCTACACCTTC. Amino acids: CASSLDTTPYTF.

In DNA, the CDR3 is TGTGCCAGCAGTTTATCGACCTCTCTGGGGGCGGGGGGCAGGAATGAGCAGTTCTTC. It is translated as CASSLSTSLGAGGRNEQFF. The chain is built from TRBV27 and TRBJ2-1; 8 bases are a match to TRBD2. Trimming took 0 bases from V and 7 from J; bases not matched to a gene: 17. Germline CDR1 is MNHEY and CDR2 is SMNVEV (reference sequence). The CDR3 is made up of 19 amino acids.

Concerning this clone: The same CDR3 can be traced to other DNA sequences in this sample. The chain uses TRBV27 and TRBJ1-2; D may be TRBD1 (6 bases). The CDR3 runs to 14 residues. The germline gives CDR1 MNHEY, CDR2 SMNVEV (reference sequence). With 4 bases removed from V and 1 base from J, the gap between germline ends came to 10 bases. The CDR3 reads CASSSDRLNYGYTF. CDR3 bases: TGTGCCAGCAGTTCCGACAGGCTTAACTATGGCTACACCTTC.

The V gene is TRBV3-1 (or the pseudogene TRBV3-2), the J gene TRBJ1-3; D perhaps matches TRBD1 (5 bases). The V and J ends lost 5 bases and 4 bases respectively, with 12 bases between them. Looked up from germline, CDR1 is LGHDT and CDR2 is YNNKEL (reference sequence). There are 14 residues in the CDR3. The CDR3 spells CASSGTRGGNTIYF. In DNA, the CDR3 is TGTGCCAGCAGCGGGACTCGGGGGGGAAACACCATATATTTT.

The genes are TRBV6-5 and TRBJ1-1; unclear D gene. CDR1 is MNHEY and CDR2 is SVGAGI in the germline V gene. The CDR3 contains 12 residues. V was pared by 11 bases and J by 3 bases, with 13 bases between. The CDR3 nucleotides read TGTGCCGGAGGAGGTTGGGACACTGAAGCTTTCTTT. It is translated as CAGGGWDTEAFF.

The rearrangement uses TRBV2 and TRBJ2-3, with 7 bases aligning to TRBD2. Germline CDR1 reads SNHLY; CDR2 reads FYNNEI. The CDR3 spans 17 residues. V dropped 5 bases and J dropped 0; count of bases not matched to a gene: 11. The CDR3 DNA is TGTGCCAGCAGTACAACCCCTAGCGGACCTAGCACAGATACGCAGTATTTT. Its protein product is CASSTTPSGPSTDTQYF. Variable domain in full (rest from reference TRBV2 and TRBJ2-3): EPEVTQTPSHQVTQMGQEVILRCVPISNHLYFYWYRQILGQKVEFLVSFYNNEISEKSEIFDDQFSVERPDGSNFTLKIRSTKLEDSAMYFCASSTTPSGPSTDTQYFGPGTRLTVL.

The CDR3 nucleotides are TGCAGCGTCGGGGAGAGCTCTGGAAACACCATATATTTT. Protein: CSVGESSGNTIYF. V and J are TRBV29-1 and TRBJ1-3, with D uncertain. This CDR3 is built from 13 residues. The ends were cut back, 6 bases at V and 0 bases at J, with 9 bases in the middle. The germline V gene has CDR1 SQVTM and CDR2 ANQGSEA.

This chain links TRBV6-7 with TRBJ2-7, with no clear D. TRBV6-7 is an ORF for which the function is uncertain. The CDR3 runs 12 residues. Trimming shortened V by 8 bases and J by 0 bases, and 8 bases separated the two germline ends. The CDR3 nucleotides read TGTGCCAGCGGCGGCCCCTCCTACGAGCAGTACTTC. This encodes CASGGPSYEQYF.

V usage is TRBV10-3 and J usage is TRBJ1-6; perhaps TRBD1 as D (6 bases). V was clipped by 10 bases and J by 7 bases, with 14 bases between them. The CDR3 extends over 13 amino acids. The germline V gene encodes CDR1 ENHRY and CDR2 SYGVKD. CDR3 sequence reads: CATQQGPNSPLHF. CDR3 DNA: TGTGCCACTCAACAGGGTCCGAATTCACCCCTCCACTTT.

This chain uses TRBV5-6 with TRBJ2-3; tentatively, D is TRBD1 (6 bases). The CDR3 extends over 15 amino acids. Germline lookup yields CDR1 SGHDT and CDR2 YYEEEE. V was trimmed by 4 bases and J by 4 bases, leaving 16 bases between them. The CDR3 protein is CASSPDGGSADTQYF. The CDR3 coding sequence is TGTGCCAGCAGCCCGGATGGGGGCTCCGCAGATACGCAGTATTTT. The variable domain in full, with the rest retrieved from reference TRBV5-6 and TRBJ2-3, is DAGVTQSPTHLIKTRGQQVTLRCSPKSGHDTVSWYQQALGQGPQFIFQYYEEEERQRGNFPDRFSGHQFPNYSSELNVNALLLGDSALYLCASSPDGGSADTQYFGPGTRLTVL.